This T cell receptor (beta chain) was obtained from a study of PD-1 blockade in mismatch repair-deficient tumors. CDR1 MNHEY and CDR2 SMNVEV come from the germline V gene (reference sequence). CDR3 length: 15 residues. Findings of the study overall: Rapid post-treatment expansion, then contraction, generally preceding radiologic response, marked tumor-resident clones.

This clone was seen just once. Its antigen is unidentified. Relative to the germline gene, one junction end is altered; a read error may explain this. Produced via immunoSEQ multiplex PCR; TCRdb's table is partial and in-frame only. The sample has 120,000 or so clones; roughly 86% are singletons. The V and J genes are TRBV27 and TRBJ2-1, with 7 bases aligning to TRBD2. Material: peripheral blood, obtained 44 weeks after starting pembrolizumab. This TCR came from an adult with mismatch repair-deficient cancer. As DNA, the CDR3 is TGTGCCAGCCGTTTCAGCGGGATGTTCTACAATGAGCAGTTCTTC. It codes for CASRFSGMFYNEQFF.